This paragraph reports one TCR beta chain. The antigen remains unidentified. The data belong to a study of T cell repertoires in cytomegalovirus infection. This CDR3 spans 11 amino acids. Looked up from germline, CDR1 is DFQATT and CDR2 is SNEGSKA (reference sequence). V was trimmed by 0 bases and J by 9 bases, leaving 8 bases between them. MiXCR was run by TCRdb on the reads, yielding one entry per CDR3 protein. Among more than 250,000 distinct CDR3 sequences listed, just under 25% were seen once. Material: cultured PBMCs, obtained from culture after CMV antigen stimulation. The rearrangement joins TRBV20-1 to TRBJ1-1; D is ambiguous. This TCR was sampled from a human donor in good health (CMV status not recorded). Some clones in this sample may be carry-over from other donors' samples. The CDR3 region has the DNA TGCAGTGCTAGAGATCAGAAGAAAGCTTTCTTT. Encoded protein: CSARDQKKAFF.